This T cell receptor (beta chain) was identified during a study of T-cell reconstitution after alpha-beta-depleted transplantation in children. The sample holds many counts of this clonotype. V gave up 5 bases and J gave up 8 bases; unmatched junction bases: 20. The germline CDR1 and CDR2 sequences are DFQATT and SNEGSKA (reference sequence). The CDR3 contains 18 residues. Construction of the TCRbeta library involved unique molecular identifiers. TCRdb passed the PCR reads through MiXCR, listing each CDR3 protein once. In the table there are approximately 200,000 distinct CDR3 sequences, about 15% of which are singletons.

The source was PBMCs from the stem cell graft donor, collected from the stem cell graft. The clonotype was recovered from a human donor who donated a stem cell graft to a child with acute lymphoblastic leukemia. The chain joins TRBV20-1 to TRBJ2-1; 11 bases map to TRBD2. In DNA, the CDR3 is TGCAGTGCTCCCCTATCTTTTCTAGCGGGAGGCCGGGATTATGAGCAGTTCTTC. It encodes CSAPLSFLAGGRDYEQFF.